This T cell receptor beta chain was recovered during a study of PD-L1 blockade in urothelial cancer. As for the study in general: Of some 29 patients, twenty-five were males with bladder-origin urothelial cancer. A median of approximately 150,000 T cells was found in the blood samples.

The V end lost 2 bases, the J end lost 3 bases, and 13 bases lay between the germline ends. The CDR3 length is 15 residues. Germline V gene data show CDR1 as MGHRA and CDR2 as YSYEKL. Patients suffered from locally advanced or metastatic urothelial carcinoma. Samples were collected from each patient before treatment and during treatment. Each patient gave between 1 and 8 of them in total. Assay: immunoSEQ multiplex PCR; the TCRdb copy retains only in-frame clones and omits some. The sample yields around 70,000 clones, 80% to 90% seen once. This sequence joins TRBV4-1 and TRBJ1-1; D possibly corresponds to TRBD1 (6 bases). The source is a man between 70 and 80 years old with urothelial cancer. Source: PBMCs, taken around atezolizumab (anti-PD-L1) treatment. CDR3 sequence reads: CASSQSRGRDTEAFF. In DNA form, the CDR3 reads TGCGCCAGCAGCCAAAGCAGGGGCCGGGACACTGAAGCTTTCTTT.